This T cell receptor (beta chain) originates from a study of blood T cells in healthy people across ages. There were at least 5.5 micrograms of total RNA extracted from every sample. Primers used in a second PCR of roughly 6 to 11 cycles were a sample-barcoded 5' primer and a J-beta primer mix. MiXCR, run by TCRdb on the 5' RACE reads, gives a single entry per CDR3 protein. This sample has hundreds of thousands of distinct CDR3 sequences; approximately 49% occur once, and the top ten carry 30% to 35%. In the case of this clonotype: Since a much larger clone is just one base distant, this may be a read error.

The CDR3 consists of 16 residues. CDR1 and CDR2 (germline): MDHEN, SYDVKM. Trimming removed 2 bases from V and 0 bases from J, with 11 bases in between. The genes are TRBV28 and TRBJ2-4; D perhaps matches TRBD2 (5 bases). Material: blood. This TCR was sampled from a woman in her sixties in good health. The CDR3 region is CASSLPMGVAKNIQYF. The DNA for the CDR3 is TGTGCCAGCAGTTTACCAATGGGAGTAGCCAAAAACATTCAGTACTTC.